The 9 T cell receptor beta chains given below trace back to one sample, sequenced in a study of blood T cell repertoires in COVID-19. Sequencing was performed with immunoSEQ multiplex PCR; in TCRdb, only in-frame clones are kept and a portion is missing. The table records around 160,000 clones, 80% to 90% of them present only once. Sequencing input: peripheral blood. The receptors originated from a man between 18 and 35 years old with COVID-19, enrolled during active disease.

The CDR3 bases are TGCGCCAGCAGTGAGTCCTGGTCTAGCGGGAGGGAGGATACGCAGTATTTT. It is translated as CASSESWSSGREDTQYF. The V gene is TRBV10-2, the J gene TRBJ2-3; 12 positions match TRBD2. Trimming cost V 0 bases and J 6 bases; bases outside gene matches: 7. The CDR3 runs to 17 residues. Germline values: CDR1 WSHSY, CDR2 SAAADI.

V is TRBV6-6 and J is TRBJ1-2; TRBD1 is a possible D gene (5 bases). Per germline, CDR1 MNHNY and CDR2 SVGAGI (reference sequence). CDR3 size: 14 residues. The V gene lost 2 bases and the J gene lost 6 bases, with 13 bases spanning the gap. The CDR3 sequence is CASSYAGPTDGYTF. The DNA for the CDR3 is TGTGCCAGCAGTTACGCAGGGCCTACTGATGGCTACACCTTC.

This chain connects TRBV28 to TRBJ1-6; TRBD1 matches 10 bases. Germline CDR1 reads MDHEN; CDR2 reads SYDVKM. This CDR3 comprises 16 residues. V dropped 5 bases and J dropped 3; count of bases not matched to a gene: 4. The CDR3 bases are TGTGCCAGCAGTACCGGGACAGGGGACTATAATTCACCCCTCCACTTT. Translation gives CASSTGTGDYNSPLHF.

This clone has a single count. This chain joins TRBV15 and TRBJ1-4, with 8 bases lining up with TRBD1. The junction had 9 bases not matched to a gene; V was cut back by 6 bases and J by 3 bases. Germline CDR1 reads LNHNV; CDR2 reads YYDKDF (reference sequence). This CDR3 is built from 16 residues. CDR3 region: CATSDRGWSSNEKLFF. The CDR3 DNA is TGTGCCACCAGTGACAGGGGATGGAGTTCTAATGAAAAACTGTTTTTT.

V and J are TRBV12-5 and TRBJ2-2; the D gene is possibly TRBD2 (6 bases). This CDR3 region has 14 residues. From germline, CDR1 is LGHNT and CDR2 FRNRAP. V was clipped by 8 bases and J by 7 bases, with 17 bases between them. CDR3 sequence (DNA): TGTGCTAGTTCCTATAGGGAGGTCGGCGGGGAGCTGTTTTTT. Translating gives CASSYREVGGELFF.

The gene calls are TRBV12-5 and TRBJ2-7; TRBD2 is a possible D gene (6 bases). The length of the CDR3 is 21 residues. Trimming stripped 1 base from V and 0 bases from J, with 28 bases between. Germline loops: CDR1 LGHNT, CDR2 FRNRAP. The DNA for the CDR3 is TGTGCTAGTGGTTTGGCACTTACTCCGGGACTCGTTACCATAAGCTCCTACGAGCAGTACTTC. Translating it yields CASGLALTPGLVTISSYEQYF.

This clone was seen once. The rearrangement joins TRBV7-2 to TRBJ2-7; 7 nucleotides match TRBD2. CDR1 SGHTA and CDR2 FQGNSA come from the germline V gene. The trim removed 5 bases at V and 2 bases at J, leaving 6 bases unmatched. This CDR3 spans 14 amino acids. The CDR3 DNA reads as TGTGCCAGCAGCCCGGCGGGGGAGGCCTACGAGCAGTACTTC. Its translation is CASSPAGEAYEQYF.

The chain is built from TRBV11-2 and TRBJ2-5, with 10 bases matching TRBD2. With 2 bases clipped from V and 5 bases from J, the junction kept 11 bases outside the gene matches. Germline V CDR1 and CDR2: SGHAT, FQNNGV. This CDR3 comprises 17 residues. Written as DNA, the CDR3 is TGTGCCAGCAGCTTACAACTAGCGGGGTTAATCCGGGAGACCCAGTACTTC. It is translated as CASSLQLAGLIRETQYF.

The rearrangement joins TRBV2 to TRBJ1-1; a possible D gene is TRBD1 (5 bases). The V and J ends lost 6 bases and 7 bases respectively, with 18 bases between them. The CDR3 loop spans 14 amino acids. The germline V gene has CDR1 SNHLY and CDR2 FYNNEI. The CDR3 DNA is TGTGCCAGCAGGGCCCGGGGGGGTTTAGGTGAAGCTTTCTTT. Amino acids: CASRARGGLGEAFF.